The clone carrying this T cell receptor beta chain has a handful of counts. The antigen remains unidentified. With V trimmed by 5 bases and J by 6 bases, 8 bases remained unmatched. This CDR3 is 15 amino acids long. CDR1 and CDR2 (germline): MNHNY, SVGAGI (reference sequence). The data stem from a study of vaccination effects on CD4 cells after COVID-19. Turning to the study itself: Relative to the second dose, post-vaccine samples were obtained a median of 72 days later. Broader study findings: The study found that only 1 of 255 vaccine-induced clones from healthy vaccinees cross-reacted with common cold coronaviruses.

TCRdb's copy holds only in-frame clones and misses some; the assay was immunoSEQ multiplex PCR. Of about 27,000 clones in the sample, 83% were seen once. CD4+ T cells specific for antigen were expanded with viral peptide pools by the ViraFEST assay before sequencing. On roughly day 10 of culture, CD4+ T cells were separated out. Two doses of either BNT162b2 or mRNA-1273 were given to each participant. Roughly 2.1 million PBMC per well received 9 to 10 IU/ml IL-2 and approximately 11 ug/ml peptides in culture. This material consisted of CD4+ T cells from PBMCs cultured with HCoV-NL63 spike peptides, taken after COVID-19 vaccination. This receptor was identified in a human donor who received a COVID-19 vaccine. Some clones in this sample may be carry-over from other donors' samples. The chain recombines TRBV6-6 with TRBJ2-3; 10 bases are a match to TRBD1. CDR3 bases: TGTGCCAGCAGTAACACCCGGACAGGGGGGGATACGCAGTATTTT. This translates into CASSNTRTGGDTQYF.